This T cell receptor beta chain appears in the sequencing data of a study of shared clonotypes between healthy human individuals. Notes on the study in general: The generation probabilities recorded for non-shared clonotypes fell below those of clonotypes shared by all four donors.

To note about this clone: What it recognizes is unknown.

Clones were sequenced by immunoSEQ multiplex PCR, and TCRdb holds only the in-frame ones, with some missing. The sample has millions of clones, approximately 94% seen once. V was trimmed by 8 bases and J by 1 base, leaving 8 bases between them. The CDR3 loop spans 12 amino acids. Germline V gene data show CDR1 as SNHLY and CDR2 as FYNNEI. CD45RO-negative, CCR7-selected cells formed the naive CD8 fraction, which excluded terminally differentiated effector memory CD45RA+ cells. Caucasian adults living in Nashville, Tennessee, provided all samples. The sequencing sample was made of naive CD8+ T cells sorted from blood. The chain recombines TRBV2 with TRBJ1-1, with unresolved D. This sequence was found in a man aged 18 to 30 in good health. The CDR3 coding sequence is TGTGCCAGCTTTACATGGAACACTGAAGCTTTCTTT. It specifies CASFTWNTEAFF.